The rows below give T cell receptor beta chains drawn from one sample of a study of T cells after yellow fever vaccination. TCRdb itself ran the 5' RACE reads through MiXCR, one entry per CDR3 protein. The data show about 630,000 distinct CDR3 sequences, 9% to 15% seen once. Sequencing was performed on PBMCs, taken on the day of the yellow fever booster vaccination. Receptors were obtained from a man in his thirties or forties who received the YFV17D yellow fever vaccine. Both conserved end residues are part of each CDR3. A D gene is named only where the DNA matches it firmly. Clone size is not always given. Where it is, it says once, few, many or a class for expanded clones.

>NA|NA|TRBJ2-1|TRBV6-5
CASSYNGYNEQFF
TGTGCCAGCAGTTATAACGGCTACAATGAGCAGTTCTTC
>TRBD2|few|TRBJ2-7|TRBV6-1
CASSDKSGSPYEQYF
TGTGCCAGCAGCGATAAAAGCGGGAGCCCCTACGAGCAGTACTTC
>TRBD1|NA|TRBJ1-1|TRBV7-9
CASSSQGRTGQNTEAFF
TGTGCCAGCAGCTCCCAAGGGAGGACAGGGCAGAACACTGAAGCTTTCTTT
>TRBD1|many|TRBJ2-7|TRBV29-1
CSVLTGGSSYEQYF
TGCAGCGTGCTTACAGGGGGCAGCTCCTACGAGCAGTACTTC
>TRBD2|NA|TRBJ2-7|TRBV20-1
CSASDLAGPYEQYF
TGCAGTGCTAGTGATCTAGCGGGACCTTACGAGCAGTACTTC
>TRBD2|few|TRBJ2-7|TRBV5-6
CASSLGPRITRGSSYEQYF
TGTGCCAGCAGCTTGGGGCCCCGGATTACGCGGGGGAGCTCCTACGAGCAGTACTTC
>TRBD2|NA|TRBJ2-5|TRBV7-8
CASSPLAGGVRETQYF
TGTGCCAGCAGCCCACTAGCGGGAGGCGTCAGAGAGACCCAGTACTTC
>NA|few|TRBJ1-5|TRBV15
CATSRDRAGQPQHF
TGTGCCACCAGCAGAGACAGGGCTGGGCAGCCCCAGCATTTT
>NA|few|TRBJ2-5|TRBV7-2
CASSLRGTETQYF
TGTGCCAGCAGCTTACGAGGGACAGAGACCCAGTACTTC
>NA|few|TRBJ2-2|TRBV4-2
CASSQEGGAGELFF
TGTGCCAGCAGCCAAGAAGGAGGGGCCGGGGAGCTGTTTTTT
>TRBD1|NA|TRBJ2-7|TRBV27
CASSFIRAGGDEQYF
TGTGCCAGCAGTTTTATTCGGGCAGGGGGCGACGAGCAGTACTTC
>NA|few|TRBJ2-1|TRBV4-3
CASSQDSAAEDSQFF
TGCGCCAGCAGCCAAGACTCGGCGGCAGAGGACAGTCAGTTCTTC
>TRBD1|NA|TRBJ2-1|TRBV3-1
CASSQARTGRNEQFF
TGTGCCAGCAGCCAAGCGCGGACAGGGAGGAATGAGCAGTTCTTC
>TRBD2|NA|TRBJ2-7|TRBV18
CASSPYGTRSYEQYF
TGTGCCAGCTCACCATACGGGACTAGAAGCTACGAGCAGTACTTC
>TRBD2|few|TRBJ2-1|TRBV11-2
CASSFGTSLNEQFF
TGTGCCAGCAGCTTTGGGACTAGCCTCAATGAGCAGTTCTTC
>NA|many|TRBJ2-7|TRBV20-1
CSARENYEQYF
TGCAGTGCTAGAGAAAACTACGAGCAGTACTTC
>TRBD2|NA|TRBJ2-1|TRBV20-1
CSATSGKGNEQFF
TGCAGCGCAACTAGCGGCAAAGGGAATGAGCAGTTCTTC
>TRBD1|NA|TRBJ2-2|TRBV4-3
CASSQGTANTGELFF
TGCGCCAGCAGCCAGGGGACAGCGAACACCGGGGAGCTGTTTTTT
>TRBD1|NA|TRBJ1-2|TRBV20-1
CSAVRGQVGYGYTF
TGCAGTGCTGTCAGGGGGCAGGTGGGCTATGGCTACACCTTC
>NA|NA|TRBJ2-3|TRBV20-1
CSARDSASLYTDTQYF
TGCAGTGCTAGAGATTCAGCTAGCTTATACACAGATACGCAGTATTTT
>NA|NA|TRBJ2-5|TRBV2
CAGGRQETQYF
TGTGCAGGCGGTAGACAAGAGACCCAGTACTTC
>NA|NA|TRBJ2-1|TRBV24-1
CATSDSQRPYNEQFF
TGTGCCACCAGTGATTCCCAGCGGCCATACAATGAGCAGTTCTTC
>NA|few|TRBJ1-1|TRBV29-1
CSETPENTEAFF
TGCAGCGAAACTCCAGAGAACACTGAAGCTTTCTTT
>TRBD1|NA|TRBJ2-1|TRBV10-3
CAISSGQGTGEQFF
TGTGCCATCAGTTCGGGACAGGGGACTGGTGAGCAGTTCTTC
>NA|few|TRBJ2-7|TRBV28
CASSPDYSGSYEQYF
TGTGCCAGCAGTCCAGACTATAGCGGAAGCTACGAGCAGTACTTC
>NA|NA|TRBJ2-1|TRBV15
CATSRPLGSRERNEQFF
TGTGCCACCAGCAGACCCCTCGGTTCCCGGGAAAGGAATGAGCAGTTCTTC
>NA|few|TRBJ1-2|TRBV7-9
CASSRGQSAYGYTF
TGTGCCAGCAGCCGCGGACAGTCCGCATATGGCTACACCTTC
>TRBD2|few|TRBJ2-3|TRBV20-1
CSARGLAGNTDTQYF
TGCAGTGCTAGGGGACTAGCGGGAAACACAGATACGCAGTATTTT
>TRBD2|NA|TRBJ2-1|TRBV6-2/TRBV6-3
CASSYSGTSFGEQFF
TGTGCCAGCAGTTACTCTGGGACTAGCTTTGGTGAGCAGTTCTTC
>TRBD2|few|TRBJ2-3|TRBV29-1
CSVEAGLADTQYF
TGCAGCGTTGAGGCAGGACTAGCAGATACGCAGTATTTT
>NA|few|TRBJ2-6|TRBV5-1
CASTTTAGANVLTF
TGCGCCAGCACCACGACAGCTGGGGCCAACGTCCTGACTTTC
>NA|NA|TRBJ1-6|TRBV7-2
CASSLVPGSNSPLHF
TGTGCCAGCAGCTTAGTGCCAGGGAGTAATTCACCCCTCCACTTT
>TRBD2|few|TRBJ2-1|TRBV12-3/TRBV12-4
CASSQPPPTSGRNYNEQFF
TGTGCCAGCAGTCAACCACCTCCGACTAGCGGGAGGAACTACAATGAGCAGTTCTTC
>TRBD2|many|TRBJ2-7|TRBV28
CASSLRAGGHEQYF
TGTGCCAGCAGTTTAAGAGCGGGAGGGCACGAGCAGTACTTC
>NA|once|TRBJ2-3|TRBV11-2
CASSLPPGVDTDTQYF
TGTGCCAGCAGCTTACCACCGGGAGTCGACACAGATACGCAGTATTTT
>TRBD2|NA|TRBJ2-5|TRBV20-1
CCATRTSGSLQETQYF
TGCTGTGCTACCCGGACTAGCGGGAGTTTGCAAGAGACCCAGTACTTC
>NA|NA|TRBJ2-2|TRBV29-1
CSVEDPNTGELFF
TGCAGCGTTGAAGATCCGAACACCGGGGAGCTGTTTTTT
>NA|NA|TRBJ2-1|TRBV24-1
CATSDPGVDEQFF
TGTGCCACCAGTGATCCCGGAGTGGATGAGCAGTTCTTC
>TRBD1|few|TRBJ1-1|TRBV5-1
CASSHETGGYTEAFF
TGCGCCAGCAGCCATGAGACAGGGGGCTACACTGAAGCTTTCTTT
>TRBD2|NA|TRBJ2-7|TRBV6-2/TRBV6-3
CASSRLAGRGIGDEQYF
TGTGCCAGCAGTCGACTAGCGGGAAGGGGTATCGGCGACGAGCAGTACTTC
>NA|NA|TRBJ2-3|TRBV29-1
CSVHRQSLSTDTQYF
TGCAGCGTCCATCGACAGAGCCTTAGCACAGATACGCAGTATTTT
>TRBD2|few|TRBJ2-3|TRBV20-1
CSAISTSGLTDTQYF
TGCAGTGCTATATCGACTAGCGGGCTGACAGATACGCAGTATTTT